These 24 T cell receptor beta chains were sequenced from one sample in a study of tissue T cells after allogeneic stem cell transplantation. Time point given: mouse harvest day 14 after allogeneic transplant. Tail vein injection delivered 10^7 T-cell-depleted bone marrow cells and 10^6 splenic CD5+ T cells. Here immunoSEQ multiplex PCR was the method, and the copy in TCRdb shows in-frame clones only, minus some. Among hundreds of clones listed, 45% to 60% were seen once. The sample comprised spleen. All receptors derive from a female BALB/c mouse given C57BL/6 T cells with graft-versus-host disease after an allogeneic hematopoietic cell transplant.

This clone was detected only a few times. Mouse germline and gene names are used. The CDR3 end lies 1 residue beyond the end of the read and is filled in from the germline J gene. J is TRBJ1-3 and V is TRBV19, with 10 bases lining up with TRBD1. The CDR3 runs 15 residues. The V gene's germline CDR1 is FNHDT and CDR2 SITEND (reference sequence). J gave up 3 bases and V 3 bases, and 3 bases lay outside the gene matches. CDR3 residues: CASSTTGGGGNTLYF. The DNA read from the CDR3 is TGTGCCAGCAGTACGACAGGGGGCGGTGGAAATACGCTCTAT.

As concerns this clone: Any gene name here is a mouse gene name. The read terminates 1 residue ahead of where the CDR3 ends, so the germline J gene completes it. The V and J genes are TRBV20 and TRBJ2-5, with TRBD1 matching 9 bases. The CDR3 is 13 amino acids. J gave up 7 bases and V 0 bases, and 2 bases lay outside the gene matches. Germline lookup yields CDR1 GFQATS and CDR2 STVNSAI. CDR3 loop: CGAREQGAYTQYF. The sequenced part of the CDR3 DNA is TGTGGTGCTAGGGAACAGGGGGCCTACACCCAGTAC.

This clone is deemed large. Gene names refer to mouse genes. The read terminates 1 residue ahead of where the CDR3 ends, so the germline J gene completes it. The rearrangement joins TRBV4 to TRBJ2-4; TRBD2 matches 7 bases. Germline V gene lookup returns CDR1 LGHDT and CDR2 YNNKQL (reference sequence). J lost 0 bases, V lost 7 bases, and 7 bases had no gene match. CDR3 length equals 15 residues. The covered CDR3 bases are TGTGCCAGCATTGGCTGGGGGACTAGTCAAAACACCTTGTAC. This codes for CASIGWGTSQNTLY. The full CDR3 sequence reads CASIGWGTSQNTLYF.

Concerning this clone: The germline and genes are mouse ones. The CDR3 end is not reached by the read, which stops 1 residue before it; the germline J gene fills it in. The rearrangement joins TRBV3 to TRBJ2-1, with TRBD1 matching 8 bases. The CDR3 runs 15 residues. The germline gives CDR1 SNHLY, CDR2 FYNGKV (reference sequence). The junction had 6 bases not matched to a gene; V was cut back by 5 bases and J by 3 bases. The chain's CDR3 is CASSPQGGGYAEQFF. The sequenced CDR3 bases are TGTGCCAGCAGCCCACAGGGGGGTGGCTATGCTGAGCAGTTC. Full variable domain (rest looked up from reference TRBV3 and TRBJ2-1): GPKVLQIPSHQIIDMGQMVTLNCDPVSNHLYFYWYKQILGQQMEFLVNFYNGKVMEKSKLFKDQFSVERPDGSYFTLKIQPTALEDSAVYFCASSPQGGGYAEQFFGPGTRLTVL.

With respect to this clone: The gene names here belong to mouse. Read data end 1 residue before the CDR3 end; the end is taken from the germline J gene. The rearrangement links TRBV16 to TRBJ2-2; D is perhaps TRBD2 (7 bases). The germline gives CDR1 SGHSA, CDR2 FRNQAP. This CDR3 contains 15 residues. Between the trimmed V and J ends, which lost 3 bases and 0 bases, there was a span of 8 bases. CDR3 DNA, as far as it was read: TGTGCAAGCAGCTTGGGGGGCGCAAACACCGGGCAGCTCTAC. Translating gives CASSLGGANTGQLY. The whole CDR3 protein reads CASSLGGANTGQLYF.

Concerning this clone itself: A far bigger clonotype differs at one base, so this is likely a read error. The gene names given are mouse names. Read coverage stops 1 residue before the CDR3 terminus; the germline J gene supplies the remainder. This chain uses TRBV13-3 with TRBJ2-7, with a weak D call TRBD1 (5 bases). The germline CDR1 and CDR2 sequences are NNHDY and SYVADS. V was clipped by 10 bases and J by 4 bases, with 12 bases between them. CDR3 size: 11 residues. This CDR3 is CAPEGVYEQYF. Partial CDR3 DNA: TGTGCCCCAGAAGGGGTTTATGAACAGTAC.

Turning to this clone: Gene names follow the mouse nomenclature. The CDR3 is cut off 1 residue early in the read; its end comes from the germline J gene. The chain employs TRBV13-2 and TRBJ2-2, with a tentative D call TRBD1 (6 bases). The CDR3 is 14 residues long. V was trimmed by 2 bases and J by 1 base, leaving 6 bases between them. Germline-derived CDR1 and CDR2 are NNHNN and SYGAGS (reference sequence). The chain's CDR3 is CASGEDRNTGQLYF. The part of the CDR3 DNA that was read is TGTGCCAGCGGTGAGGACAGAAACACCGGGCAGCTCTAC.

This clone has only a few counts. The listed genes are named as in mouse. The CDR3 end falls 1 residue outside the read, so it is completed with the germline J gene. The chain has TRBV3 and TRBJ2-3, with D maybe TRBD1 (6 bases). V was clipped by 5 bases and J by 0 bases, with 9 bases between them. This CDR3 is built from 14 residues. Germline V gene sequence: CDR1 SNHLY, CDR2 FYNGKV (reference sequence). CDR3 residues: CASSRDISAETLYF. The sequenced CDR3 bases are TGTGCCAGCAGCCGGGACATTAGTGCAGAAACGCTGTAT.

As for this clone: Each gene name is a mouse one. The observed sequence ends 1 residue before the CDR3 terminus, with the missing tail filled in from the germline J gene. The chain joins TRBV1 to TRBJ2-3; 9 bases are shared with TRBD1. The germline CDR1 and CDR2 sequences are NSQYPW and LRSPGD (reference sequence). V shed 5 bases and J 3 bases; nucleotides not matched to a gene: 6. This CDR3 spans 15 amino acids. This CDR3 reads CTCSPGQGRAETLYF. Partial CDR3 DNA: TGCACCTGCAGTCCTGGACAGGGGAGGGCAGAAACGCTGTAT.

By share, this clone ranks as hyperexpanded. All gene names here are mouse names. Partial CDR3 DNA: TGTGCCAGCAGCCCCGGGACTGGGGGGGCCCAAGACACCCAGTAC. It is translated as CASSPGTGGAQDTQY. The full CDR3 reads CASSPGTGGAQDTQYF. The genes are TRBV4 and TRBJ2-5; 14 bases map to TRBD2. With the read ending 1 residue before the CDR3 end, the germline J gene is used to fill in that end. Trimming at V came to 5 bases and at J to 2 bases, leaving 3 bases not matched to a gene. CDR3 length: 16 amino acids. The germline V gene encodes CDR1 LGHDT and CDR2 YNNKQL (reference sequence).

Remarks on this clone: One end of the junction varies from germline; a read error may be responsible. Mouse gene names apply. The CDR3 is cut off 1 residue early in the read; its end comes from the germline J gene. V usage is TRBV13-1 and J usage is TRBJ2-7; D is unclear. The CDR3 loop spans 12 amino acids. CDR1 NSHNY and CDR2 SYGAGN come from the germline V gene. CDR3 sequence reads: CASSDQRVEQYF. The DNA read from the CDR3 is TGCGCCAGCAGTGATCAACGGGTGGAACAGTAC.

Worth noting for this clone: Genes and germline are mouse. Read sequence stops 1 residue before the CDR3 end, and the germline J gene provides the missing end. V is TRBV26 and J is TRBJ1-1, with D possibly being TRBD1 (5 bases). The germline V gene encodes CDR1 KGHPV and CDR2 FQNQEV (reference sequence). The CDR3 is made up of 13 amino acids. Trimming removed 4 bases at V and 0 bases at J, with 6 bases between. CDR3 in amino acids: CASSPGQNTEVFF. Partial CDR3 DNA: TGTGCCAGCAGTCCGGGACAGAACACAGAAGTCTTC.

Points on this clone: Genes here carry mouse names. The CDR3 end lies 1 residue beyond the end of the read and is filled in from the germline J gene. The chain is built from TRBV20 and TRBJ1-1; D is possibly TRBD1 (6 bases). This CDR3 spans 14 amino acids. Trimming shortened V by 0 bases and J by 0 bases, and 8 bases separated the two germline ends. Germline V gives CDR1 GFQATS, CDR2 STVNSAI. The sequenced part of the CDR3 DNA is TGTGGTGCTAGGGAAGGGACAACAAACACAGAAGTCTTC. Translated: CGAREGTTNTEVF. The CDR3 as a whole reads CGAREGTTNTEVFF.

As concerns this clone: Each gene name is a mouse one. With the read ending 1 residue before the CDR3 end, the germline J gene is used to fill in that end. The J gene is TRBJ2-7, the V gene TRBV13-3, with 13 positions matching TRBD2. V lost 4 bases to trimming and J lost 7 bases; unmatched junction nucleotides: 5. The germline V gene encodes CDR1 NNHDY and CDR2 SYVADS. The CDR3 covers 14 residues. The covered CDR3 bases are TGTGCCAGCAGTCTGGACTGGGGGGGCGCGGAACAGTAC. Its protein is CASSLDWGGAEQY. The CDR3 reads in full as CASSLDWGGAEQYF.

By sample share, this clone is large. Mouse names are used for the genes. Coverage ceases 1 residue before the CDR3 finishes, and the germline J gene fills in the end. The rearrangement uses TRBV13-3 and TRBJ2-1; 7 bases map to TRBD2. The ends lost 3 bases at V and 1 base at J; junction bases unmatched: 4. The germline gives CDR1 NNHDY, CDR2 SYVADS. The CDR3 contains 15 residues. This CDR3 reads CASSAGGVNYAEQFF. The part of the CDR3 DNA that was read is TGTGCCAGCAGTGCGGGGGGGGTAAACTATGCTGAGCAGTTC.

About this clone: Genes and germline come from the mouse. The read halts 1 residue ahead of the CDR3 end, with the missing end drawn from the germline J gene. The V gene is TRBV29, the J gene TRBJ2-7; no definite D call. V lost 2 bases to trimming and J lost 6 bases, with 8 bases between them. The CDR3 is 12 amino acids. Per germline, CDR1 MSHET and CDR2 SYDVDS. The part of the CDR3 DNA that was read is TGTGCTAGCAGTTTAAGGAGGGTTGAACAGTAC. It codes for CASSLRRVEQY. The whole CDR3 sequence reads CASSLRRVEQYF.

Turning to this clone: Genes here carry mouse names. The CDR3 sequence: CASSLASSAETLYF. CDR3 bases read: TGTGCAAGCAGCTTAGCCAGTAGTGCAGAAACGCTGTAT. The V call is TRBV16, the J call TRBJ2-3; no definite D call. The read ends 1 residue shy of where the CDR3 ends; the end is completed using the germline J gene. The germline V and J ends were trimmed by 1 base and 0 bases, with 5 bases remaining between them. This CDR3 contains 14 residues. From germline, CDR1 is SGHSA and CDR2 FRNQAP.

Worth noting for this clone: All gene names here are mouse names. With the read ending 1 residue before the CDR3 end, the germline J gene is used to fill in that end. J is TRBJ2-1 and V is TRBV3, with TRBD1 as a possible D gene (6 bases). V lost 4 bases to trimming and J lost 3 bases, with 7 bases between them. The CDR3 extends over 13 amino acids. Per germline, CDR1 SNHLY and CDR2 FYNGKV (reference sequence). CDR3 in amino acids: CASSSGVYAEQFF. CDR3 DNA, as far as it was read: TGTGCCAGCAGCTCAGGGGTCTATGCTGAGCAGTTC.

This clone is large. The genes and germline here are from mouse. The read terminates 1 residue before the CDR3 end, so the remaining end is supplied by the germline J gene. The V call is TRBV3, the J call TRBJ2-4; a weak D match, TRBD2 (6 bases). This CDR3 region has 14 residues. In germline, CDR1 is SNHLY, CDR2 FYNGKV (reference sequence). V was cut by 5 bases and J by 2 bases, with 11 bases left in between. CDR3 residues: CASSPSGVQNTLYF. The CDR3 DNA, read in part, is TGTGCCAGCAGCCCCTCTGGGGTTCAAAACACCTTGTAC. Combining the CDR3 with reference TRBV3 and TRBJ2-4 gives the whole variable domain GPKVLQIPSHQIIDMGQMVTLNCDPVSNHLYFYWYKQILGQQMEFLVNFYNGKVMEKSKLFKDQFSVERPDGSYFTLKIQPTALEDSAVYFCASSPSGVQNTLYFGAGTRLSVL.

This clone was observed a single time. Gene names denote mouse genes. The read ends 1 residue early relative to the CDR3; the germline J gene fills the gap. The V call is TRBV1, the J call TRBJ2-4; TRBD1 aligns across 8 bases. After removal of 3 bases from V and 0 bases from J, the junction contained 2 bases not matched to a gene. Germline V CDR1 and CDR2: NSQYPW, LRSPGD (reference sequence). This CDR3 spans 15 amino acids. CDR3 bases read: TGCACCTGCAGTGCCCGGGACAGGAGTCAAAACACCTTGTAC. This gives the protein CTCSARDRSQNTLY. The whole CDR3 sequence reads CTCSARDRSQNTLYF.

Notes on this clone: Mouse names are used for the genes. The read finishes 1 residue shy of the CDR3 end, and the germline J gene is used to complete it. V is TRBV12-2 and J is TRBJ1-1; 7 bases map to TRBD1. V lost 0 bases to trimming and J lost 4 bases; unmatched junction nucleotides: 7. CDR3 length equals 15 residues. Germline assignment: CDR1 SGHLS and CDR2 HYDKME. The CDR3 reads CASSLGPGGGTEVFF. Partial CDR3 DNA: TGTGCCAGCTCTCTCGGGCCAGGGGGAGGCACAGAAGTCTTC.

A word on this clone: Genes and germline come from the mouse. Sequencing ends 1 residue short of the CDR3 end; the germline J gene provides the rest. The V gene is TRBV5, the J gene TRBJ2-3, with 7 bases matching TRBD2. Losses at the gene ends were 0 bases for V and 0 bases for J; bases not matched to a gene: 3. This CDR3 spans 16 amino acids. CDR1 and CDR2 (germline): LGHNA, YNLKQL (reference sequence). CDR3 sequence: CASSQEGLDSAETLYF. The covered CDR3 bases are TGTGCCAGCAGCCAAGAAGGACTGGACAGTGCAGAAACGCTGTAT.

This clone turned up a few times. Genes and germline are mouse. The DNA ends 1 residue before the CDR3 does, and the rest of the CDR3 is filled in from the germline J gene. The chain recombines TRBV13-2 with TRBJ2-5; perhaps TRBD1 as D (6 bases). The V and J ends lost 2 bases and 0 bases respectively, with 7 bases between them. Germline V CDR1 and CDR2: NNHNN, SYGAGS (reference sequence). The CDR3 sequence is 14 residues long. The part of the CDR3 DNA that was read is TGTGCCAGCGGTGACAGGGGTAACCAAGACACCCAGTAC. The encoded protein is CASGDRGNQDTQY. The whole CDR3 protein reads CASGDRGNQDTQYF.

A few counts support this clone. The germline and genes are mouse ones. The read terminates 1 residue ahead of where the CDR3 ends, so the germline J gene completes it. The genes are TRBV31 and TRBJ2-5, with D perhaps matching TRBD2 (6 bases). The V end lost 3 bases, the J end lost 2 bases, and 9 bases lay between the germline ends. Germline values: CDR1 GKSSPN, CDR2 SITVG. The CDR3 runs 13 residues. CDR3 bases read: TGTGCCTGGAGGCGGGACTTCCAAGACACCCAGTAC. Its protein is CAWRRDFQDTQY. The CDR3 in its entirety is CAWRRDFQDTQYF. Drawing the rest from reference TRBV31 and TRBJ2-5, the complete variable domain is AQTIHQWPVAEIKAVGSPLSLGCTIKGKSSPNLYWYWQATGGTLQQLFYSITVGQVESVVQLNLSASRPKDDQFILSTEKLLLSHSGFYLCAWRRDFQDTQYFGPGTRLLVL.